Below, 31 T cell receptor beta chains from the same sample are listed, as sequenced in a study of response to subunit inactivated influenza vaccine. TCRdb analysed the RT-PCR reads with MiXCR anew, one entry per CDR3 protein. The table shows around 600,000 distinct CDR3 sequences, with about 11% occurring only once. This sample also appeared in a second study, on T cells expressing NK-cell markers. That study adds: Beta-chain TCR cDNA was generated via 5'RACE template switching with UMIs.

Sequencing used PBMCs from blood, obtained on the day of vaccination. These receptors were taken from a man aged 45-65 years who received an inactivated influenza vaccine.

The chain couples TRBV5-1 to TRBJ2-6; D is undetermined. Germline V gene data show CDR1 as SGHRS and CDR2 as YFSETQ. V was pared by 7 bases and J by 7 bases, with 18 bases between. The CDR3 is 15 amino acids. The CDR3 DNA reads TGCGCCAGCGGCCCCAGCCCTCTGGGAGCCAACGTCCTGACTTTC. Its translation is CASGPSPLGANVLTF.

This clonotype was detected a few times. The genes are TRBV20-1 and TRBJ2-1; D may match TRBD1 or TRBD2 (5 bases each). The CDR3 totals 14 residues. The ends were cut back, 1 base at V and 4 bases at J, with 11 bases in the middle. CDR1 and CDR2 from the germline V gene are DFQATT and SNEGSKA (reference sequence). The CDR3 nucleotides are TGCAGTGCTAGAGGGGGGAGAATTTACAATGAGCAGTTCTTC. Its translation is CSARGGRIYNEQFF.

This clonotype was seen a handful of times. The chain has TRBV7-9 and TRBJ2-3; D remains ambiguous. Germline CDR1 SEHNR, CDR2 FQNEAQ (reference sequence). The CDR3 sequence is 14 residues long. Trimming removed 5 bases at V and 2 bases at J, with 11 bases between. The CDR3 DNA follows: TGTGCCAGCAGCCCTATCCGGGTCACAGATACGCAGTATTTT. Protein sequence: CASSPIRVTDTQYF.

There are many counts of this clonotype. The genes are TRBV5-5 and TRBJ2-1; the match to TRBD2 covers 11 bases. The CDR3 loop spans 16 amino acids. V lost 4 bases, J lost 12 bases, and 15 bases stayed unmatched. The germline V gene encodes CDR1 SGHKS and CDR2 YYEKEE (reference sequence). CDR3 amino acids: CASSPNPSTSGKWQFF. CDR3 nucleotide sequence: TGTGCCAGCAGCCCAAACCCATCGACTAGCGGGAAATGGCAGTTCTTC. Looking up the rest from reference TRBV5-5 and TRBJ2-1 gives the full variable domain: DAGVTQSPTHLIKTRGQQVTLRCSPISGHKSVSWYQQVLGQGPQFIFQYYEKEERGRGNFPDRFSARQFPNYSSELNVNALLLGDSALYLCASSPNPSTSGKWQFFGPGTRLTVL.

This clonotype occurred many times. CDR3 region: CASSPVPGDTYEQYF. The CDR3 nucleotides are TGTGCCAGCTCACCCGTTCCTGGGGACACCTACGAGCAGTACTTC. The V call is TRBV18, the J call TRBJ2-7, with D perhaps matching TRBD1 (6 bases). From germline, CDR1 is KGHSH and CDR2 LQKENI. Trimming shortened V by 3 bases and J by 2 bases, and 14 bases separated the two germline ends. The CDR3 runs to 15 residues. Full variable domain (outside the CDR3, taken from reference TRBV18 and TRBJ2-7): NAGVMQNPRHLVRRRGQEARLRCSPMKGHSHVYWYRQLPEEGLKFMVYLQKENIIDESGMPKERFSAEFPKEGPSILRIQQVVRGDSAAYFCASSPVPGDTYEQYFGPGTRLTVT.

The chain employs TRBV5-1 and TRBJ2-1; 12 bases map to TRBD2. J gave up 8 bases and V 4 bases, and 4 bases lay outside the gene matches. CDR1 SGHRS and CDR2 YFSETQ come from the germline V gene. The CDR3 sequence is 14 residues long. The CDR3 spells CASSQGLAGHEQFF. The CDR3 coding sequence is TGCGCCAGCAGCCAGGGACTAGCGGGTCATGAGCAGTTCTTC.

This clonotype was counted between two and nine times. V gene TRBV6-2 or TRBV6-3 combines with J gene TRBJ2-7, with 7 bases matching TRBD2. Trimming removed 11 bases from V and 5 bases from J; junction bases left unmatched: 15. Germline V CDR1 and CDR2: MNHEY, SVGEGT. This CDR3 is built from 14 residues. DNA for the CDR3: TGTGCCGTGGTCGGGAGGTTGCTGTCGGACGAGCAGTACTTC. Its protein is CAVVGRLLSDEQYF.

This clonotype was picked up many times. This chain joins TRBV7-6 and TRBJ1-5; D ambiguous. Germline V CDR1 and CDR2: SGHVS, FNYEAQ. V lost 1 base and J 0 bases, leaving 7 bases between the germline ends. The CDR3 is made up of 15 amino acids. CDR3 region: CASSLGRNSNQPQHF. CDR3 coding DNA: TGTGCCAGCAGCTTAGGCAGAAATAGCAATCAGCCCCAGCATTTT.

This clonotype appeared a few times. The chain combines TRBV5-1 with TRBJ2-1; no reliable D call. V shed 0 bases and J shed 5 bases, with 12 bases lying between them. CDR1 and CDR2 from the germline V gene are SGHRS and YFSETQ. This CDR3 has 15 residues. This chain's CDR3 is CASSLARAPHNEQFF. For the CDR3, the DNA is TGCGCCAGCAGCTTGGCAAGGGCCCCCCACAATGAGCAGTTCTTC.

In its sample, this clonotype was seen a few times. This chain links TRBV20-1 with TRBJ2-1; the D call may be TRBD1 or TRBD2 (5 bases each). Trimming removed 7 bases from V and 6 bases from J, with 13 bases in between. Germline assignment: CDR1 DFQATT and CDR2 SNEGSKA (reference sequence). The CDR3 spans 12 residues. CDR3 coding DNA: TGCAGTGGGGGCAAGAGGGCCAATGAGCAGTTCTTC. This encodes CSGGKRANEQFF.

The genes are TRBV20-1 and TRBJ2-3; unclear D gene. Germline V CDR1 and CDR2: DFQATT, SNEGSKA (reference sequence). V was cut by 1 base and J by 6 bases, with 11 bases left in between. This CDR3 comprises 13 residues. The CDR3 DNA is TGCAGTGCTAGAGTGCTTAGGCGGGATACGCAGTATTTT. It yields the protein CSARVLRRDTQYF.

This clonotype came up many times. The rearrangement joins TRBV28 to TRBJ2-5; D unclear. The CDR3 is 14 amino acids. Germline assignment: CDR1 MDHEN and CDR2 SYDVKM. V lost 3 bases to trimming and J lost 1 base, with 9 bases between them. The CDR3 spells CASSLLKSQETQYF. In DNA, the CDR3 is TGTGCCAGCAGTTTGTTGAAAAGCCAAGAGACCCAGTACTTC.

This clonotype was seen a handful of times. The V gene is TRBV19, the J gene TRBJ1-5; no clear D gene. The V gene's germline CDR1 is LNHDA and CDR2 SQIVND (reference sequence). The CDR3 length is 18 residues. Between the trimmed V and J ends, which lost 0 bases and 4 bases, there was a span of 19 bases. The CDR3 spells CASSIDPPARVRNQPQHF. CDR3 nucleotides: TGTGCCAGTAGTATAGATCCCCCGGCCCGAGTGAGGAATCAGCCCCAGCATTTT.

This clonotype has a handful of counts. V is TRBV5-6 and J is TRBJ1-5; D remains ambiguous. The CDR3 contains 15 residues. Germline CDR1 SGHDT, CDR2 YYEEEE. V lost 0 bases and J lost 0, with 7 bases in between. The CDR3 protein is CASSLGGFSNQPQHF. The CDR3, as DNA: TGTGCCAGCAGCTTGGGGGGTTTTAGCAATCAGCCCCAGCATTTT.

This clonotype was seen only a few times. The rearrangement joins TRBV11-2 to TRBJ2-7; TRBD1 or TRBD2 may be the D gene (5 bases each). V gave up 2 bases and J gave up 3 bases, with 23 bases separating them. In germline, CDR1 is SGHAT, CDR2 FQNNGV. The CDR3 runs 18 residues. Here the CDR3 reads CASSLRGRADPEFYEQYF. CDR3 coding DNA: TGTGCCAGCAGCTTACGGGGCAGGGCGGACCCAGAATTCTACGAGCAGTACTTC.

V and J are TRBV7-3 and TRBJ2-6, with D possibly matching TRBD1 (5 bases). Germline values: CDR1 SGHTA, CDR2 FQGTGA. Trimming took 2 bases from V and 9 from J, leaving 11 bases between them. CDR3 size: 14 residues. The CDR3 DNA reads TGTGCCAGCAGCTTATCCCCAGGGAACAACGTCCTGACTTTC. It encodes CASSLSPGNNVLTF.

The chain uses TRBV15 and TRBJ1-4; the D is unclear. V shed 1 base and J shed 8 bases, with 17 bases lying between them. Germline V CDR1 and CDR2: LNHNV, YYDKDF (reference sequence). The CDR3 has 16 amino acids. The CDR3 DNA reads TGTGCCACCAGCAGAGTCGGAGGGAGTTATGTCGAAAAACTGTTTTTT. Its translation: CATSRVGGSYVEKLFF.

This clonotype was counted only a few times. CDR3 bases: TGTGCCAGCAGTAAAGAGGGACAGGGGGCAGATACGCAGTATTTT. It specifies CASSKEGQGADTQYF. The V call is TRBV2, the J call TRBJ2-3, with 11 bases matching TRBD1. Germline V gives CDR1 SNHLY, CDR2 FYNNEI. The CDR3 extends over 15 amino acids. Trimming at V came to 5 bases and at J to 4 bases, leaving 5 bases not matched to a gene.

This clonotype showed up just a few times. Relative to the germline gene, one junction end is altered; a read error may explain this. This chain uses TRBV27 with TRBJ2-7; TRBD1 matches at 10 bases. The CDR3 totals 13 residues. CDR1 and CDR2 from the germline V gene are MNHEY and SMNVEV (reference sequence). CDR3 sequence reads: CASSFDRGLEQYF. CDR3 bases: TGCGCCAGCAGTTTCGACAGGGGGCTCGAGCAGTACTTC.

The rearrangement uses TRBV6-2 or TRBV6-3 and TRBJ2-4; D remains unclear. Trimming removed 2 bases from V and 0 bases from J, with 11 bases in between. CDR3 length: 16 amino acids. Germline values: CDR1 MNHEY, CDR2 SVGEGT. The CDR3 coding sequence is TGTGCCAGCAGTTACCTGGTCAGGCTAGCCAAAAACATTCAGTACTTC. Encoded protein: CASSYLVRLAKNIQYF.

A few counts support this clonotype. An end of the junction does not agree with germline; a read error may underlie this. The chain couples TRBV5-6 to TRBJ2-2, with TRBD2 identical over 7 bases. There are 16 residues in the CDR3. CDR1 and CDR2 (germline): SGHDT, YYEEEE. In nucleotides, the CDR3 is TGTGCCAGCAGCTTGGAGACTAGCCCGATGTTTGGGGAGCTGTTGTTT. It specifies CASSLETSPMFGELLF.

This chain joins TRBV7-2 and TRBJ2-3; D unclear. Germline V gene sequence: CDR1 SGHTA, CDR2 FQGNSA. The CDR3 runs 15 residues. The V end lost 1 base, the J end lost 4 bases, and 12 bases lay between the germline ends. This chain's CDR3 is CASSLGRGSSDTQYF. The CDR3, as DNA: TGTGCCAGCAGCTTAGGACGAGGTAGCTCAGATACGCAGTATTTT.

This clonotype was counted a few times. The chain carries TRBV20-1 and TRBJ2-2; 10 bases map to TRBD2. The CDR3 consists of 14 residues. J gave up 7 bases and V 4 bases, and 6 bases lay outside the gene matches. Germline CDR1 and CDR2: DFQATT and SNEGSKA (reference sequence). The CDR3 DNA is TGCAGTGCTAAAGCGGGGGGGCCGGTCGGGGAGCTGTTTTTT. It encodes CSAKAGGPVGELFF.

There are a few counts of this clonotype. The chain links TRBV28 to TRBJ1-3; D uncertain. This CDR3 region has 15 residues. In germline, CDR1 is MDHEN, CDR2 SYDVKM. V lost 2 bases and J lost 0, with 8 bases in between. The CDR3 DNA follows: TGTGCCAGCAGTTTAGACGGCGCCTCTGGAAACACCATATATTTT. Translated: CASSLDGASGNTIYF.

This CDR3 is CATTGHLASGANVLTF. The CDR3 DNA follows: TGTGCCACCACGGGACACCTGGCCTCTGGGGCCAACGTCCTGACTTTC. V and J are TRBV6-1 and TRBJ2-6, with D possibly TRBD1 on 6 matching bases. This CDR3 is 16 amino acids long. Trimming stripped 10 bases from V and 0 bases from J, with 16 bases between. Looked up from germline, CDR1 is MNHNS and CDR2 is SASEGT.

V gene TRBV29-1 combines with J gene TRBJ2-1; D possibly corresponds to TRBD2 (6 bases). The CDR3 runs 12 residues. V was clipped by 3 bases and J by 6 bases, with 9 bases between them. Germline CDR1 and CDR2: SQVTM and ANQGSEA. For the CDR3, the DNA is TGCAGCGTTGATTTGGGGGGCAATGAGCAGTTCTTC. This sequence encodes CSVDLGGNEQFF.

This clonotype was counted only a few times. This chain joins TRBV3-1 and TRBJ2-3; TRBD2 might be the D (6 bases). Germline lookup yields CDR1 LGHDT and CDR2 YNNKEL (reference sequence). The length of the CDR3 is 15 residues. V was shortened by 8 bases and J by 0 bases, with 15 bases between the two germline ends. For the CDR3, the DNA is TGTGCCAGCGGCGGGACGGCTTCTAGCACAGATACGCAGTATTTT. Its protein is CASGGTASSTDTQYF.

The chain recombines TRBV27 with TRBJ1-2; 12 nucleotides align to TRBD1. Germline V gives CDR1 MNHEY, CDR2 SMNVEV (reference sequence). The ends lost 2 bases at V and 9 bases at J; junction bases unmatched: 4. This CDR3 is 14 amino acids long. CDR3 in amino acids: CASSLRGQGASYTF. As DNA, the CDR3 is TGTGCCAGCAGTTTAAGGGGACAGGGGGCTAGCTACACCTTC.

This clonotype has ten or more counts. This rearrangement joins TRBV4-1 to TRBJ1-1; 11 bases fit TRBD1. Germline V gene sequence: CDR1 MGHRA, CDR2 YSYEKL. CDR3 size: 15 residues. J gave up 1 base and V 4 bases, and 2 bases lay outside the gene matches. The CDR3, as DNA: TGCGCCAGCAGCCCGGACAGGGGGCAGAACACTGAAGCTTTCTTT. This codes for CASSPDRGQNTEAFF.

CDR3 DNA: TGTGCCAGCAGTTACGCGCCCCTAGCGGATACGCAGTATTTT. This translates into CASSYAPLADTQYF. The chain has TRBV6-2 or TRBV6-3 and TRBJ2-3, with a weak D call TRBD2 (6 bases). CDR1 is MNHEY and CDR2 is SVGEGT in the germline V gene. V lost 2 bases to trimming and J lost 6 bases, with 12 bases between them. This CDR3 is built from 14 residues.

This clonotype was seen repeatedly, ten times or more. The CDR3 reads CASSLGFGKETQYF. The CDR3 DNA reads TGTGCCAGCAGCTTAGGTTTTGGGAAAGAGACCCAGTACTTC. The gene calls are TRBV7-8 and TRBJ2-5; no firm D call. Germline V gene data show CDR1 as SGHVS and CDR2 as FQNEAQ. V gave up 1 base and J gave up 3 bases, with 9 bases separating them. The CDR3 spans 14 residues.